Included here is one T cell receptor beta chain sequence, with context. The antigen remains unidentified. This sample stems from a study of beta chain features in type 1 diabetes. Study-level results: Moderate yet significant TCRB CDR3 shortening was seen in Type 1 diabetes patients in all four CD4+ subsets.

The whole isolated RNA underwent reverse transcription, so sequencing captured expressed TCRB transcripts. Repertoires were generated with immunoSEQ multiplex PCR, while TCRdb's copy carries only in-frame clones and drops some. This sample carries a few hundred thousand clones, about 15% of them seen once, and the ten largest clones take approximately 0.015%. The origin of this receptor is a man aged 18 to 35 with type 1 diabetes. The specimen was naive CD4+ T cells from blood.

Here the CDR3 reads CASSSPGSGQPQHF. In nucleotides, the CDR3 is TGTGCCAGCAGTTCCCCAGGGTCGGGTCAGCCCCAGCATTTT. This chain uses TRBV6-5 with TRBJ1-5, with a possible D match to TRBD1 (5 bases). Looked up from germline, CDR1 is MNHEY and CDR2 is SVGAGI. The CDR3 extends over 14 amino acids. The V and J ends lost 4 bases and 6 bases respectively, with 13 bases between them.